The clone carrying this T cell receptor (beta chain) was detected many times. The antigen remains unidentified. This record comes from a study of CD8 T cells in ankylosing spondylitis. Overall study results and limits: A TCR beta motif made of about 8 highly homologous variants seemed typical of ankylosing spondylitis blood.

Making use of molecular barcodes, quantitative 5'-RACE generated TCR beta libraries. TCRdb independently ran MiXCR on the 5' RACE reads; one entry per CDR3 protein. The sample holds 100,000 to 150,000 distinct CDR3 sequences, 6.5% to 9% seen once. Trimming took off 0 bases at V and 2 bases at J, with 8 bases between the two ends. The CDR3 contains 14 residues. CDR1 is SQVTM, CDR2 ANQGSEA, per germline. This clonotype was sampled from a male donor with ankylosing spondylitis or in good health (not recorded which). V is TRBV29-1 and J is TRBJ2-1; the D call may be TRBD1 or TRBD2 (5 bases each). Material for sequencing was blood, either unsorted or a sorted T cell fraction (not recorded which). Here the CDR3 reads CSVEDQGAYNEQFF. The CDR3 region has the DNA TGCAGCGTTGAAGATCAGGGAGCCTACAATGAGCAGTTCTTC.